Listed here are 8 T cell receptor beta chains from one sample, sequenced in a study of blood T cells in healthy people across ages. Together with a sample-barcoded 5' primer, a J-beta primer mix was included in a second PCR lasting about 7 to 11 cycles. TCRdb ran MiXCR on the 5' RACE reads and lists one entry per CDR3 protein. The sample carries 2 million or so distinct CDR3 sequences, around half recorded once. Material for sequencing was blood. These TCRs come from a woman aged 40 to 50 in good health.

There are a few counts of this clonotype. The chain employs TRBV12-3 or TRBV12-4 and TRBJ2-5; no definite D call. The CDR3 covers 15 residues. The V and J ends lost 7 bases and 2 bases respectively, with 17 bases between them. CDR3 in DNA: TGTGCCAGCACCTGGGGTCGTGATTTTCAAGAGACCCAGTACTTC. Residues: CASTWGRDFQETQYF.

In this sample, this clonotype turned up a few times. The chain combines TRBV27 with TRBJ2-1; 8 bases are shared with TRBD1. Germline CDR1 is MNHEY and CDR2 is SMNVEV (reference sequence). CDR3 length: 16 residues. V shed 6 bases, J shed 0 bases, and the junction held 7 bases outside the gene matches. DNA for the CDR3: TGTGCCAGCAGACGGACAGGGATAAGCTCCTACAATGAGCAGTTCTTC. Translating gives CASRRTGISSYNEQFF.

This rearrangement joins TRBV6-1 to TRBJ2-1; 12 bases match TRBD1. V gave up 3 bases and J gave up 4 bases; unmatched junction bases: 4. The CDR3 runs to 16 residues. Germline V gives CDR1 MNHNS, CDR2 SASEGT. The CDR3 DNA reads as TGTGCCAGCAGTGATAGGGACAGGGGGCCGTACAATGAGCAGTTCTTC. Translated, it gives CASSDRDRGPYNEQFF.

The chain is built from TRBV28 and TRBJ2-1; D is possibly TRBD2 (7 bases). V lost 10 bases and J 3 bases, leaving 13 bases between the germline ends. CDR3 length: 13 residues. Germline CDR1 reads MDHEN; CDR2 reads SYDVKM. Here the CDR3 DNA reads TGTGCCACCCTGGGGGGGCTCTACAATGAGCAGTTCTTC. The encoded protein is CATLGGLYNEQFF.

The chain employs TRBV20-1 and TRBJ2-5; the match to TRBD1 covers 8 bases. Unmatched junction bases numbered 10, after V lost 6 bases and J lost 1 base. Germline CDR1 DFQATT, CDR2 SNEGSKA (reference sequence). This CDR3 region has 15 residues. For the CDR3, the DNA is TGCAGTGCCGACCTAGGACAGGGCGCCCAAGAGACCCAGTACTTC. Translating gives CSADLGQGAQETQYF.

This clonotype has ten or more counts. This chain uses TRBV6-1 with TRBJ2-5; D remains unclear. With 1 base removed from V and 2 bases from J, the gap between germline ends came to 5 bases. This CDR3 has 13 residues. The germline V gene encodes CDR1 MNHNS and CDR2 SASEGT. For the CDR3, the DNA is TGTGCCAGCAGTGAAGGCCTGCAAGAGACCCAGTACTTC. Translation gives CASSEGLQETQYF.

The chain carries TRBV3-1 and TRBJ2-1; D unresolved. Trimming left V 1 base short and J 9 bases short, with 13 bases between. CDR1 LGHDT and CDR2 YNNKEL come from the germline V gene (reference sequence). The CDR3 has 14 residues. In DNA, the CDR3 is TGTGCCAGCAGCCAAGTGGCTAATTACGGTGAGCAGTTCTTC. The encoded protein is CASSQVANYGEQFF.

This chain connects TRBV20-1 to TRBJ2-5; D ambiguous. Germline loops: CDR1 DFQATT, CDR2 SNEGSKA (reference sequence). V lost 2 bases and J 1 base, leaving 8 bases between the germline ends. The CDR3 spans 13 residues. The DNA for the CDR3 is TGCAGTGCTAGATGGGTCACCCAAGAGACCCAGTACTTC. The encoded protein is CSARWVTQETQYF.